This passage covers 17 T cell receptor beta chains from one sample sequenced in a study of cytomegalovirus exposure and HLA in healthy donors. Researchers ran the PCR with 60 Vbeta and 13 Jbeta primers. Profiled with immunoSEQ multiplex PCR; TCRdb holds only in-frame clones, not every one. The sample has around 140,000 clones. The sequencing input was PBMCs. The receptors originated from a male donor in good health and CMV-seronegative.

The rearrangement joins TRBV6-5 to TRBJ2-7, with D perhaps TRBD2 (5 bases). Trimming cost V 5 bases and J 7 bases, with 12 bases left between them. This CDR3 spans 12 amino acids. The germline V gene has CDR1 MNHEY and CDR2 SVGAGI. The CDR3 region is CASSRLSGEQYF. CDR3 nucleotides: TGTGCCAGCAGTCGACTTTCGGGAGAGCAGTACTTC.

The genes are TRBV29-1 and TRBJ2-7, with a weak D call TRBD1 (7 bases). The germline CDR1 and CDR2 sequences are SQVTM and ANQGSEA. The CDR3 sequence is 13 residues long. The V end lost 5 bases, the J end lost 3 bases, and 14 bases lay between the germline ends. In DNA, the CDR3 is TGCAGCGTTAACGGGCAGGGGGGCTACGAGCAGTACTTC. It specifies CSVNGQGGYEQYF.

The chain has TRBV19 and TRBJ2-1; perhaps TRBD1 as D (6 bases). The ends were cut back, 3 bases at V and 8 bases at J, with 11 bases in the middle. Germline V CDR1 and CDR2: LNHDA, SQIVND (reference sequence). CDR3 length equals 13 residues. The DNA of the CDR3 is TGTGCCAGTAGTATCGGCAGGGGCTATGAGCAGTTCTTC. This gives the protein CASSIGRGYEQFF.

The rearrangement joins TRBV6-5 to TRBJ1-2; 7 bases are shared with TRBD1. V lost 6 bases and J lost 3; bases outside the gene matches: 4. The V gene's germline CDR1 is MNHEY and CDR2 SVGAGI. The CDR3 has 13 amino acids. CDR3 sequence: CASRPTGHYGYTF. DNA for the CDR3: TGTGCCAGCAGACCGACAGGGCACTATGGCTACACCTTC.

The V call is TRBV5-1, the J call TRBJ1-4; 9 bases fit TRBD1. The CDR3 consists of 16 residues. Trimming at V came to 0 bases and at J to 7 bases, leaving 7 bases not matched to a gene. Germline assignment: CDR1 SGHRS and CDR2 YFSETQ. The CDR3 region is CASSLGTGQGREKLFF. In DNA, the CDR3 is TGCGCCAGCAGCTTGGGTACGGGACAGGGTCGTGAAAAACTGTTTTTT.

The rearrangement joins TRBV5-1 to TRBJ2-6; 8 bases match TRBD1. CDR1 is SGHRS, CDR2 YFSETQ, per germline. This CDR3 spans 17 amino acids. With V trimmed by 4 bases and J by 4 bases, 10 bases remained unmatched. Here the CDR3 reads CASSRGAGGTGANVLTF. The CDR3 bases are TGCGCCAGCAGCCGCGGGGCAGGGGGCACCGGGGCCAACGTCCTGACTTTC.

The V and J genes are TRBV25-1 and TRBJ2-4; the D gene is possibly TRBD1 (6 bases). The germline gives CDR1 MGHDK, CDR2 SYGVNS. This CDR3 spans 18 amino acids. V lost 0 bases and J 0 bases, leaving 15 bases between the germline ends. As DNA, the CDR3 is TGTGCCAGCAGTGAATATTCCGGCCAGGGGATAGCCAAAAACATTCAGTACTTC. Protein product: CASSEYSGQGIAKNIQYF.

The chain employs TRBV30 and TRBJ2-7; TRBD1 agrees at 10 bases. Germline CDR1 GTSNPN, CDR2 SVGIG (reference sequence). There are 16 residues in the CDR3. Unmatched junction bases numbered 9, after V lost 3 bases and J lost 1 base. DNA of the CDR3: TGTGCCTGGAGAGGTCGGGACAGGGGATTGTCCTACGAGCAGTACTTC. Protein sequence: CAWRGRDRGLSYEQYF.

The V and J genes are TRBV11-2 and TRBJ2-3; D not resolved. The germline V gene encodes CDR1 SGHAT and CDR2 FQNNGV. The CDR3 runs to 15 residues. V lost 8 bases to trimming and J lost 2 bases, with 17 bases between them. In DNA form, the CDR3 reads TGTGCCAGCTGCTACCGTCAGGTCCACACAGATACGCAGTATTTT. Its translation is CASCYRQVHTDTQYF.

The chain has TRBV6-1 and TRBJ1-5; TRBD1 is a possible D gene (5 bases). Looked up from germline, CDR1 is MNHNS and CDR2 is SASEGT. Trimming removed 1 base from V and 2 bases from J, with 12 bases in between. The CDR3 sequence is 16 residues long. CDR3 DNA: TGTGCCAGCAGTGAAGGGGAAGGGGCGGGCAATCAGCCCCAGCATTTT. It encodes CASSEGEGAGNQPQHF.

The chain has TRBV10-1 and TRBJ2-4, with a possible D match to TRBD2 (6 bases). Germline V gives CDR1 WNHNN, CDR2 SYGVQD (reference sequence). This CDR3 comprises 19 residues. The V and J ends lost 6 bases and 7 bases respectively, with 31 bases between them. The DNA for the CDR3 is TGCGCCAGCAGCAGATGTATGGGGCTAGCGCGGCCGGGTGGGAACATTCAGTACTTC. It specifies CASSRCMGLARPGGNIQYF.

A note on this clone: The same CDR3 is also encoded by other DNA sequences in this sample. DNA for the CDR3: TGTGCCAGCTCACCGAGTAGCGGGGGGGTATACGAGCAGTACTTC. It encodes CASSPSSGGVYEQYF. The chain recombines TRBV18 with TRBJ2-7; TRBD2 matches 11 bases. V shed 3 bases, J shed 4 bases, and the junction held 5 bases outside the gene matches. CDR1 KGHSH and CDR2 LQKENI come from the germline V gene. The CDR3 loop spans 15 amino acids. The variable domain in full, with the rest retrieved from reference TRBV18 and TRBJ2-7, is NAGVMQNPRHLVRRRGQEARLRCSPMKGHSHVYWYRQLPEEGLKFMVYLQKENIIDESGMPKERFSAEFPKEGPSILRIQQVVRGDSAAYFCASSPSSGGVYEQYFGPGTRLTVT.

CDR3 bases: TGCAGCGTGGGGGGGAGAGGCGGCGAGGGAGATGAGCAGTTCTTC. Translating it yields CSVGGRGGEGDEQFF. The chain recombines TRBV29-1 with TRBJ2-1; 7 nucleotides align to TRBD2. CDR1 and CDR2 from the germline V gene are SQVTM and ANQGSEA. The ends lost 6 bases at V and 8 bases at J; junction bases unmatched: 16. The CDR3 is made up of 15 amino acids.

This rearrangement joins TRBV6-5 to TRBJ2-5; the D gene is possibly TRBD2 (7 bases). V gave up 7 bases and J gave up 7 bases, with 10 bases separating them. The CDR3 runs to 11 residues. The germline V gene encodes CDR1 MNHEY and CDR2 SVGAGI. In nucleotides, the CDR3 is TGTGCCAGCATGCGGGGGCGGACCCAGTACTTC. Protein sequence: CASMRGRTQYF.

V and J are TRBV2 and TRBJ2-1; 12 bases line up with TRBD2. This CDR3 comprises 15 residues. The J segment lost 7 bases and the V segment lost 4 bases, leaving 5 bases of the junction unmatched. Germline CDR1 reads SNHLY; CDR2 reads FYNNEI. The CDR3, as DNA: TGTGCCAGCAGTGGGGCTAGCGGGGGGGAGAATGAGCAGTTCTTC. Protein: CASSGASGGENEQFF.

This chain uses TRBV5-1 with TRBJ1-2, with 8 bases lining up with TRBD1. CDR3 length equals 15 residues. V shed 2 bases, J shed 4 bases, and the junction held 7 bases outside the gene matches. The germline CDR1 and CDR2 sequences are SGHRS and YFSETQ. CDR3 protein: CASSFTADRAYGYTF. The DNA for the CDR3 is TGCGCCAGCAGCTTTACGGCGGACAGGGCCTATGGCTACACCTTC.

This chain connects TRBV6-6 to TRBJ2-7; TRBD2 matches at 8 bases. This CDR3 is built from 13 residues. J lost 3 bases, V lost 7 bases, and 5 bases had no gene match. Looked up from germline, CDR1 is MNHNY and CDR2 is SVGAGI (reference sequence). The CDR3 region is CASTPGGGYEQYF. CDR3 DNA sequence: TGTGCCAGCACCCCGGGGGGGGGCTACGAGCAGTACTTC.